A single sample is the source of the 13 T cell receptor delta chains below, sequenced in a study of γδ T cells in repeated Plasmodium falciparum infection. TCRdb re-processed the multiplex PCR reads using CATT. In the table there are 75,000 to 95,000 delta-chain clones, over 0.75% of which are singletons. Flow sorting of PBMC yielded separate Vgamma9/Vdelta2+ and Vdelta2-negative gammadelta T cell populations for bulk repertoire analysis. Specimen: gamma-delta T cells from blood. These receptors all stem from a pool of human donors (malaria-infected and uninfected, not separated).

A remark on this clone: This DNA translates differently at residue 7 from the TCRdb protein, which is that of a much larger clone; a read error is likely, and the protein shown is the DNA's own translation. V usage is TRDV1 and J usage is TRDJ1, with TRDD3 as a possible D gene (5 bases). V lost 0 bases and J lost 4, with 24 bases in between. The length of the CDR3 is 19 residues. Germline V CDR1 and CDR2: TSWWSYY, QGS. The CDR3 region is CALGELPLEPSGRRDKLIF. In nucleotides, the CDR3 is TGTGCTCTTGGGGAACTACCCCTAGAGCCCTCGGGGAGGCGCGATAAACTCATCTTT.

Only a few counts were recorded for this clone. Only one base separates this from a far larger clonotype, so it likely reflects a read error. Other nucleotide sequences in the sample specify the same CDR3. A V gene of TRDV2 was called, but no J gene was assigned; the table assigns TRDD3, which was not confirmed against the DNA. Germline V gene lookup returns CDR1 GEAIGNYY and CDR2 EKD. The CDR3 runs to 24 residues. CDR3 sequence reads: CACDTVKLGLPTGTGGSLTDKLIF. The CDR3 DNA reads as TGTGCCTGTGACACCGTGAAGCTCGGCCTTCCTACAGGAACTGGGGGTTCTCTCACCGATAAACTAATCTTT.

This clone was detected ten times or more. This DNA's translation differs at residue 13 from TCRdb's protein, which comes from a much larger clone; a read error is likely, and the protein shown is translated from the DNA. The CDR3 loop reads CACDTTPVLGDTVTDKLIF. CDR3 nucleotide sequence: TGTGCCTGTGACACCACTCCCGTACTGGGGGATACTGTCACCGATAAACTCATCTTT. The chain couples TRDV2 to TRDJ1; 12 bases match TRDD3. J lost 1 base, V lost 0 bases, and 11 bases had no gene match. CDR1 and CDR2 from the germline V gene are GEAIGNYY and EKD. There are 19 residues in the CDR3.

This clone was picked up a small number of times. The protein recorded in TCRdb matches a much larger clone and deviates from this DNA's translation at residue 15, suggesting a read error; the protein here is obtained by translating the DNA. The J gene went uncalled, whereas the V gene is TRDV1; the D call TRDD3 from the table was never checked on the DNA. This CDR3 has 16 residues. Germline loops: CDR1 TSWWSYY, CDR2 QGS. The CDR3 region is CALGGIPVIVADKLTF. CDR3 nucleotide sequence: TGTGCTCTTGGGGGAATTCCCGTTATTGTGGCCGATAAACTCACCTTT.

In the case of this clone: TCRdb's protein, taken from a much larger clone, differs from this DNA's translation at residue 13, likely owing to a read error; the protein displayed comes from the DNA. This sequence joins TRAV14/DV4 and TRDJ1; D is perhaps TRDD3 (6 bases). The CDR3 length is 19 residues. Looked up from germline, CDR1 is TSDPSYG and CDR2 is QGSYDQQN (reference sequence). Trimming stripped 3 bases from V and 10 bases from J, with 33 bases between. In nucleotides, the CDR3 is TGTGCAATGAGAGATGTCCGTCCTAAGACCCTACTGGTGGATACTATACTCATCTTT. Translation gives CAMRDVRPKTLLVDTILIF.

This clone was counted a few times. TCRdb's listed protein matches a much larger clone and diverges from this DNA's translation at residue 9, likely through a read error; the protein shown comes from the DNA. The chain is built from TRDV1 and TRDJ1; 10 positions agree with TRDD3. Losses at the gene ends were 1 base for V and 0 bases for J; bases not matched to a gene: 17. Germline CDR1 and CDR2: TSWWSYY and QGS. The CDR3 spans 21 residues. The CDR3, as DNA: TGTGCTCTTGGGGAACGGATCCGGTGCTGGGGGATAAGTTCTTACACCGATAAACTCATCTTT. As protein: CALGERIRCWGISSYTDKLIF.

This clone was observed many times. A far bigger clonotype differs at one base, so this is likely a read error. Other DNA sequences in this specimen translate into the identical CDR3. The rearrangement links TRDV2 to TRDJ1; a possible D gene is TRDD3 (6 bases). The CDR3 sequence is 13 residues long. Per the germline V gene, CDR1 is GEAIGNYY and CDR2 is EKD. The CDR3 nucleotides read TGCGCCTGTGACTCGGTACTGGGCGATAAACTCATCTTT. It encodes CACDSVLGDKLIF.

About this clone: A read error likely explains why the TCRdb protein, taken from a much larger clone, differs from this DNA's translation at residue 6; the protein shown is translated from the DNA. This sequence joins TRDV1 and TRDJ2, with 8 nucleotides matching TRDD3. V lost 2 bases, J lost 1 base, and 3 bases stayed unmatched. The V gene's germline CDR1 is TSWWSYY and CDR2 QGS. This CDR3 has 16 amino acids. The CDR3 DNA is TGTGCTCTTGGGGAATCGGGGGATAGTTTGACAGCACAACTCTTCTTT. It is translated as CALGESGDSLTAQLFF.

Only a few counts were recorded for this clone. For this DNA, TCRdb reports the protein of a much larger clone, which diverges at residue 7, most likely from a read error; the protein presented here is translated directly from the DNA. V gene TRDV1 combines with J gene TRDJ1, with 9 bases fitting TRDD3. The J gene was not available in TCRdb and was assigned here by matching the DNA to germline segments. V lost 4 bases and J lost 7; bases outside the gene matches: 28. This CDR3 comprises 21 residues. The germline gives CDR1 TSWWSYY, CDR2 QGS. The CDR3: CALGGCPYPSVILGDRLKLIF. The CDR3 DNA follows: TGTGCTCTTGGGGGCTGTCCCTACCCGTCCGTGATACTGGGGGACCGGCTTAAACTCATCTTT.

In its sample, this clone was seen a few times. The amino acid sequence in TCRdb belongs to a much larger clone and departs from this DNA's translation at residue 4, likely a sequencing read error; the sequence shown is translated from the DNA. The chain has TRDV2 and TRDJ1, with D possibly matching TRDD3 (6 bases). Germline CDR1 reads GEAIGNYY; CDR2 reads EKD. CDR3 length: 16 residues. The ends were cut back, 6 bases at V and 0 bases at J, with 19 bases in the middle. For the CDR3, the DNA is TGTGCCTGTTACGCTTTGGGGGGCACGTACACCGATAAACTCATCTTT. Translated: CACYALGGTYTDKLIF.

This clone appeared a few times. A far larger clone is a single base away, which makes a read error likely. At the DNA level, this CDR3 is encoded by other sequences in the same sample as well. CDR3 region: CACDTLWGPHTDKLIF. The CDR3 coding sequence is TGTGCCTGTGACACGCTCTGGGGGCCACACACCGATAAACTCATCTTT. The rearrangement links TRDV2 to TRDJ1, with TRDD3 matching over 7 bases. The germline V gene has CDR1 GEAIGNYY and CDR2 EKD. V gave up 1 base and J gave up 0 bases; unmatched junction bases: 7. The CDR3 has 16 amino acids.

Worth noting for this clone: The protein given by TCRdb reflects a much larger clone and differs at residue 5 from this DNA's translation, likely from a read error; the protein shown is the DNA's translation. This chain uses TRDV2 with TRDJ1; the D is unclear. The J gene, not given by TCRdb, was assigned here from a germline match of the nucleotide sequence. With 3 bases removed from V and 8 bases from J, the gap between germline ends came to 24 bases. CDR1 is GEAIGNYY, CDR2 EKD, per germline. The CDR3 spans 16 residues. CDR3 amino acids: CACDAVGPGEGLKLIF. As DNA, the CDR3 is TGTGCCTGTGACGCCGTCGGACCTGGAGAAGGGTTGAAACTCATCTTT.

This clone was detected many times. J is TRDJ1 and V is TRDV2; 10 bases map to TRDD3. Matching the DNA to germline supplied the J gene, which TCRdb does not give. Germline trimming cut 0 bases from V and 3 bases from J; bases unmatched to any gene: 9. This CDR3 region has 17 residues. The germline V gene encodes CDR1 GEAIGNYY and CDR2 EKD. CDR3 nucleotides: TGTGCCTGTGACACCCTACTGGGGGATCCCTACGCCGATAAACTCATCTTT. Translation: CACDTLLGDPYADKLIF.